This entry features one T cell receptor beta chain sequence. What it recognizes is unknown. Donors had no recently reported acute infections or vaccinations and were HIV-negative. The V end was cut by 6 bases, the J end by 6 bases, with 22 bases between. Per germline, CDR1 LNHDA and CDR2 SQIVND (reference sequence). This CDR3 is built from 16 residues. This sample stems from a study of shared clonotypes between healthy human individuals. Using immunoSEQ multiplex PCR, the repertoire was profiled, and TCRdb retains in-frame clones only, with some absent. The repertoire has over a million clones, more than 60% of them found once; the top ten carry approximately 1.5%. Whole-study findings and limits: Among the subsets, naive ones generally showed larger estimated richness than memory ones. Between a handful of donors, naive CD4 clonotypes were shared at a level of around 4.9%. Among non-shared clonotypes, generation probabilities were lower than among those shared by all four donors.

The sequence was collected from a man aged 18 to 35 in good health. The sequencing sample was made of memory CD4+ T cells sorted from blood. Subset meaning: CD45RA-negative fraction. The chain uses TRBV19 and TRBJ2-3; D possibly corresponds to TRBD2 (7 bases). CDR3 sequence (DNA): TGTGCCAGTAGGGGGGCTAGCGGACGTTCTTCGGATACGCAGTATTTT. Encoded protein: CASRGASGRSSDTQYF.